This T cell receptor (beta chain) was sequenced in a study of blood T cell repertoires in COVID-19. V lost 6 bases and J 8 bases, leaving 19 bases between the germline ends. The CDR3 length is 14 residues. Germline V CDR1 and CDR2: MNHNY, SVGAGI (reference sequence). This table comes from immunoSEQ multiplex PCR, and its TCRdb copy is limited to in-frame clones, with some not included. The data show almost 200,000 clones, just under 85% seen once. The TCR comes from a man aged 55 to 70 with COVID-19, enrolled during active disease. The chain couples TRBV6-6 to TRBJ1-2; D is unclear. Sequenced sample: peripheral blood. CDR3 residues: CASRAGGIADGYTF. For the CDR3, the DNA is TGTGCCAGCAGAGCGGGTGGGATAGCGGACGGCTACACCTTC.